What follows describes a single TCR beta chain. This clone was seen only a few times. The antigen it recognizes is unknown. Qualities for individual bases were not recorded, and no much larger clone is one base off. This record comes from a study of blood T cell repertoires in COVID-19 (dated by TCRdb to between 2020 and 2021). Study-level background: Samples from collaborators originated in the United States, Italy and Spain and spanned both the acute and convalescent phases of COVID-19. HLA class I and class II types, where available, came from metadata supplied by the sample provider rather than from assay-based typing. Subjects who had been exposed to COVID-19, were actively infected with it, or had recovered from it provided the deeply sampled blood TCRbeta repertoires that made up the dataset. A freely available public database, intended as a resource for researchers studying the immune response to SARS-CoV-2, is where the repertoires were released. Sample metadata almost always included a de-identified subject ID, COVID-19 status, age in years and sex. The material from the prospective study consisted of cDNA or gDNA derived from T cells, B-cell-depleted T cells, or PBMCs. Samples were obtained from the ongoing ImmuneRACE study (first 160 participants) and from some 1,200 subjects provided by 6 global collaborators. Study-level results and caveats: The amount of clinical and demographic metadata varied by source and participant and was provided uncurated.

The collaborating institutions used their own protocols to collect whole blood in K2EDTA tubes. For TCRbeta analysis, collaborators shipped samples in one of three forms: frozen whole blood, isolated PBMCs, or DNA extracted from either of those sample types. The CDR3 runs 18 residues from the cysteine to the phenylalanine. Only the CDR3 part of the read is kept: 54 bases, read in frame from the first base. The germline V gene encodes CDR1 KGHDR and CDR2 SFDVKD. Germline trimming: 3 bases from V, 4 bases from J; junction bases outside gene matches: 13. TCRbeta CDR3 regions were amplified from genomic DNA using the immunoSEQ Assay, a bias-controlled multiplex PCR. In the source study's methods: The number of nucleated cells in each sample was estimated from the amplification of reference gene primers within the assay. Sequence reads were collapsed and filtered to measure the absolute abundance of every unique TCRbeta CDR3 rearrangement. For each sample, productive Simpson clonality was calculated as the square root of Simpson's diversity index across productive rearrangements. TCRdb obtained this table from immuneACCESS and retained in-frame rearrangements with V and J assigned. These tables miss some clones; where compared with another copy, unresolved V genes account for less than half of the shortfall, and the remainder is unexplained. V and J calls plus clone size are reproduced from that table; the DNA served to infer D and trimming. In this sample the table shows some 190,000 clones, 80% to 90% of which occur a single time. Under 3.5% of the sample comes from the top ten.

The sequence was collected from a man aged 55 to 70 with acute or convalescent COVID-19. The sample taken for sequencing was peripheral blood. The V and J genes are TRBV24-1 and TRBJ2-1, with 8 bases matching TRBD2. The nucleotide sequence reads as follows: TGTGCCACCAGTGATCCATCCCCTGCCCAGCGGGGGTACAATGAGCAGTTCTTC. This is translated as CATSDPSPAQRGYNEQFF.